Detailed here is one T cell receptor (beta chain). This record comes from a study of blood T cell repertoires in COVID-19. Background on the study: From T cells, B-cell-depleted T cells, or PBMCs came the material, which was cDNA or gDNA.

The data were produced by immunoSEQ multiplex PCR, yet TCRdb's version contains in-frame clones alone and is incomplete. The sample contains around 140,000 clones, approximately 78% of which appear only once. V lost 2 bases and J 0 bases, leaving 8 bases between the germline ends. CDR1 and CDR2 (germline): MNHEY, SMNVEV (reference sequence). This CDR3 comprises 15 residues. Sequencing input: peripheral blood. The chain carries TRBV27 and TRBJ1-3, with unresolved D. This clonotype was sampled from a human donor with acute or convalescent COVID-19. The donor label of this sample is uncertain. CDR3 coding DNA: TGTGCCAGCAGTTTAAGATGGAGCTCTGGAAACACCATATATTTT. Residues: CASSLRWSSGNTIYF.